The next 13 T cell receptor beta chains were all read from a single sample in a study of shared clonotypes between healthy human individuals. The naive CD8 subset, CD45RO-negative cells positively selected for CCR7, excluded terminally differentiated effector memory CD45RA+ cells. Sequencing was performed with immunoSEQ multiplex PCR; in TCRdb, only in-frame clones are kept and a portion is missing. The sample holds hundreds of thousands of clones, 90% to 95% seen once. Input material: naive CD8+ T cells sorted from blood. Source of these receptors: a man aged 25-40 years in good health.

This sequence joins TRBV7-2 and TRBJ2-1, with TRBD2 identical over 7 bases. The trim removed 2 bases at V and 4 bases at J, leaving 8 bases unmatched. Germline loops: CDR1 SGHTA, CDR2 FQGNSA. The CDR3 sequence is 16 residues long. In DNA, the CDR3 is TGTGCCAGCAGCTTAAGGCGGGAGTTCTTATACAATGAGCAGTTCTTC. It encodes CASSLRREFLYNEQFF. Using reference TRBV7-2 and TRBJ2-1 for the parts outside the CDR3, the full variable domain is GAGVSQSPSNKVTEKGKDVELRCDPISGHTALYWYRQSLGQGLEFLIYFQGNSAPDKSGLPSDRFSAERTGGSVSTLTIQRTQQEDSAVYLCASSLRREFLYNEQFFGPGTRLTVL.

The gene calls are TRBV27 and TRBJ2-4, with D perhaps TRBD1 (5 bases). The CDR3 loop spans 17 amino acids. Deletions cut 5 bases from V and 5 bases from J, with 22 bases between. CDR1 is MNHEY and CDR2 is SMNVEV in the germline V gene (reference sequence). The CDR3 is CASSTRVPKEIENIQYF. The CDR3 DNA reads as TGTGCCAGCAGTACCAGGGTCCCCAAAGAGATAGAAAACATTCAGTACTTC.

The chain joins TRBV19 to TRBJ2-7, with 8 bases that match TRBD1. This CDR3 contains 16 residues. CDR1 LNHDA and CDR2 SQIVND come from the germline V gene (reference sequence). The V and J ends lost 3 bases and 3 bases, in that order; junction bases with no gene match: 10. CDR3 in DNA: TGTGCCAGTAGTATCAGACCCGGGACAGGTGACTACGAGCAGTACTTC. It yields the protein CASSIRPGTGDYEQYF.

J is TRBJ2-7 and V is TRBV5-1; 8 positions agree with TRBD2. CDR1 SGHRS and CDR2 YFSETQ come from the germline V gene. CDR3 size: 15 residues. V lost 3 bases, J lost 2 bases, and 7 bases stayed unmatched. CDR3 loop: CASSSRGAGAYEQYF. The CDR3 nucleotides read TGCGCCAGCAGCTCCCGGGGAGCGGGAGCCTACGAGCAGTACTTC.

The rearrangement uses TRBV11-2 and TRBJ2-3, with no clear D. This CDR3 is built from 14 residues. The germline V and J ends were trimmed by 2 bases and 6 bases, with 12 bases remaining between them. Germline CDR1 SGHAT, CDR2 FQNNGV. In nucleotides, the CDR3 is TGTGCCAGCAGCTTAAAGCCCTTTAGGGATACGCAGTATTTT. This translates into CASSLKPFRDTQYF. The variable domain in full, with the rest retrieved from reference TRBV11-2 and TRBJ2-3, is EAGVAQSPRYKIIEKRQSVAFWCNPISGHATLYWYQQILGQGPKLLIQFQNNGVVDDSQLPKDRFSAERLKGVDSTLKIQPAKLEDSAVYLCASSLKPFRDTQYFGPGTRLTVL.

The rearrangement uses TRBV7-9 and TRBJ1-4; 7 nucleotides match TRBD1. Looked up from germline, CDR1 is SEHNR and CDR2 is FQNEAQ (reference sequence). This CDR3 is built from 15 residues. J lost 9 bases, V lost 5 bases, and 12 bases had no gene match. CDR3 residues: CASSRRDSGTKKLFF. The CDR3 DNA follows: TGTGCCAGCAGCCGGCGGGACAGTGGGACTAAAAAACTGTTTTTT.

J is TRBJ2-5 and V is TRBV10-1; 8 bases fit TRBD2. Trimming removed 3 bases from V and 1 base from J; junction bases left unmatched: 7. The CDR3 extends over 16 amino acids. In germline, CDR1 is WNHNN, CDR2 SYGVQD (reference sequence). The CDR3 loop is CASSEGLALSQETQYF. The CDR3 nucleotides read TGCGCCAGCAGTGAAGGACTAGCTCTTTCCCAAGAGACCCAGTACTTC.

J is TRBJ2-1 and V is TRBV19, with D unclear. The CDR3 is 14 residues long. In germline, CDR1 is LNHDA, CDR2 SQIVND (reference sequence). Trimming stripped 1 base from V and 1 base from J, with 5 bases between. In DNA form, the CDR3 reads TGTGCCAGTAGTATAGTCGGGTCCTACAATGAGCAGTTCTTC. Protein: CASSIVGSYNEQFF.

J is TRBJ2-7 and V is TRBV6-5; a weak D match, TRBD1 (6 bases). The CDR3 has 14 residues. Germline CDR1 MNHEY, CDR2 SVGAGI. Trimming took off 5 bases at V and 0 bases at J, with 11 bases between the two ends. The CDR3 reads CASSTRQDSYEQYF. The CDR3 DNA reads as TGTGCCAGCAGTACGCGACAGGACTCCTACGAGCAGTACTTC.

The chain combines TRBV6-1 with TRBJ2-3; the match to TRBD1 covers 8 bases. The CDR3 runs to 15 residues. The trim removed 5 bases at V and 0 bases at J, leaving 4 bases unmatched. The V gene's germline CDR1 is MNHNS and CDR2 SASEGT. CDR3: CASSLRTGSTDTQYF. DNA for the CDR3: TGTGCCAGCAGTCTAAGGACAGGGAGCACAGATACGCAGTATTTT.

The chain has TRBV28 and TRBJ1-5; D remains unclear. CDR3 length: 13 residues. V lost 3 bases and J lost 1, with 4 bases in between. Per the germline V gene, CDR1 is MDHEN and CDR2 is SYDVKM. CDR3 residues: CASSFLSNQPQHF. The CDR3, as DNA: TGTGCCAGCAGTTTCCTGAGCAATCAGCCCCAGCATTTT.

The chain has TRBV27 and TRBJ1-1, with D hard to call. CDR1 is MNHEY, CDR2 SMNVEV, per germline (reference sequence). The V end lost 5 bases, the J end lost 5 bases, and 18 bases lay between the germline ends. CDR3 length equals 15 residues. CDR3 nucleotides: TGTGCCAGCAGTCCCCCCAACTGGGTGAGAACTGAAGCTTTCTTT. It yields the protein CASSPPNWVRTEAFF.

This chain uses TRBV4-1 with TRBJ2-7; 10 bases are a match to TRBD1. Losses at the gene ends were 6 bases for V and 7 bases for J; bases not matched to a gene: 12. This CDR3 spans 15 amino acids. The germline V gene has CDR1 MGHRA and CDR2 YSYEKL. CDR3 sequence (DNA): TGCGCCAGCAGTCTAGAACCGGGACAGGGGTGGGAGCAGTACTTC. It codes for CASSLEPGQGWEQYF.